A selection of T cell receptor beta chains follows, all from one sample in a study of early T cells in non-severe SARS-CoV-2 infection. In TCRdb, the 5' RACE reads were re-called with MiXCR into one record per CDR3 protein. The table includes about 77,000 distinct CDR3 sequences, around 16% detected once. Material: whole blood. The receptors derive from an adult who was a healthcare worker with PCR-confirmed SARS-CoV-2 infection or an uninfected control (not recorded which). CDR3s include the opening cysteine and the closing phenylalanine or tryptophan. D genes are given only for firm matches.

j_call d_call v_call cdr3_aa
TRBJ1-1 . TRBV30 CAWSGRRNTEAFF
TRBJ2-1 . TRBV29-1 CSVVRPKGSSYNEQFF
TRBJ2-2 TRBD1 TRBV5-1 CASRPRTGNTGELFF
TRBJ2-3 . TRBV5-1 CASYRADSTDTQYF
TRBJ2-6 . TRBV28 CASRPPGVNVLTF
TRBJ1-2 . TRBV29-1 CSTPDYGYTF
TRBJ1-1 TRBD1 TRBV3-1 CASSQAAGGTEAFF
TRBJ2-6 . TRBV2 CASKGSFSSGANVLTF
TRBJ2-1 . TRBV11-2 CASSLGLDNEQFF
TRBJ2-1 . TRBV20-1 CSAGSYNEQFF
TRBJ2-7 . TRBV2 CATASRGLYEQYF
TRBJ2-1 . TRBV6-1 CASTLGALSNEQFF
TRBJ2-1 TRBD2 TRBV15 CATSNGGGAFNEQFF
TRBJ1-1 . TRBV6-6 CASSYSHHSGEAFF
TRBJ1-1 . TRBV6-5 CASTTGGGQNEAFF
TRBJ2-5 . TRBV29-1 CSVEETQYF
TRBJ2-1 TRBD2 TRBV7-3 CASSSGLADYSSYNEQFF
TRBJ2-5 . TRBV6-5 CASRLGTLQETQYF
TRBJ1-1 . TRBV5-1 CASSLDPMNTEAFF
TRBJ1-1 . TRBV20-1 CSAPRGDTEAFF
TRBJ2-7 TRBD1 TRBV2 CASSEGGQGSEQYF
TRBJ2-2 . TRBV9 CASSVGTGANTGELFF
TRBJ2-7 . TRBV20-1 CSARDAPLGEQYF
TRBJ2-3 TRBD1 TRBV7-3 CASSLKTGGPNTQYF
TRBJ2-7 . TRBV15 CATSHRDATPYEQYF
TRBJ2-7 . TRBV19 CASSTGHTLVDTYEQYF
TRBJ2-2 TRBD1 TRBV20-1 CSASAGGGTGELFF
TRBJ1-5 . TRBV6-4 CASSLEGGSNQPQHF
TRBJ2-1 TRBD1 TRBV20-1 CSAIYRDRGYNEQFF
TRBJ2-1 . TRBV27 CASSLWGLTYNEQFF
TRBJ1-1 . TRBV7-2 CASSSSGVFNWRTEAFF
TRBJ2-2 . TRBV11-2 CASSPLRGETGELFF
TRBJ2-2 . TRBV5-1 CASSLLPTNTGELFF
TRBJ1-1 TRBD1 TRBV5-4 CASSLMMTGIGEAFF
TRBJ1-6 . TRBV11-2 CASSTRQTNSPLHF
TRBJ2-2 . TRBV5-5 CASSLGEIRLNTGELFF
TRBJ2-5 . TRBV29-1 CSVVVGSQETQYF
TRBJ2-5 . TRBV7-9 CASSLRPGGIETQYF
TRBJ2-7 TRBD2 TRBV20-1 CSARVAGVGYEQYF
TRBJ2-6 . TRBV4-1 CASSQGLQGTPGANVLTF
TRBJ2-3 . TRBV18 CASSPPWTDTDTQYF
TRBJ1-1 . TRBV20-1 CSARDRRGNTEAFF
TRBJ2-2 . TRBV28 CASSFSGWPGELFF
TRBJ1-3 . TRBV13 CASSRGLGASGNTIYF
TRBJ2-3 . TRBV9 CASSDGTRTDTQYF
TRBJ1-1 . TRBV18 CASSPRTGGANTEAFF
TRBJ2-1 . TRBV29-1 CSVREGVEQFF
TRBJ1-2 . TRBV29-1 CSVGSRGQGYGYTF
TRBJ2-2 . TRBV15 CATSRGARDTGELFF
TRBJ2-5 . TRBV6-1 CASSEVPQGAETQYF
TRBJ1-6 . TRBV20-1 CSAADSNSPLHF
TRBJ2-1 TRBD2 TRBV6-5 CASSYYRTSGYNEQFF
TRBJ1-1 TRBD1 TRBV29-1 CSVSGTGSSTEAFF
TRBJ2-5 TRBD1 TRBV3-1 CASSAGTGYQETQYF
TRBJ2-1 TRBD2 TRBV3-1 CASTEEREGTEQFF